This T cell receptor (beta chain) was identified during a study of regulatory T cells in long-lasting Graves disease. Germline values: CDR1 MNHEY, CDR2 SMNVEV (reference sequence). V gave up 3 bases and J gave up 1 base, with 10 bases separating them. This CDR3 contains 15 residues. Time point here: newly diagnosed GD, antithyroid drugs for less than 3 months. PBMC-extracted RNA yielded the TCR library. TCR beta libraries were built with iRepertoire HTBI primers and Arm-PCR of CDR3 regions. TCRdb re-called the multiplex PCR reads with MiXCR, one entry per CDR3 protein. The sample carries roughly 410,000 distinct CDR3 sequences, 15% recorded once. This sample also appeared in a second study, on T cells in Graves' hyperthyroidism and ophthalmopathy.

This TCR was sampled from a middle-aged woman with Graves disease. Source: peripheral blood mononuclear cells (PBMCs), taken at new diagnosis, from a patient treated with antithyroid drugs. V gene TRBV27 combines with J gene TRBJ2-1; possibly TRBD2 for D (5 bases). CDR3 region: CASSFRGLSYNEQFF. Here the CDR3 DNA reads TGTGCCAGCAGTTTTCGGGGATTATCCTACAATGAGCAGTTCTTC.